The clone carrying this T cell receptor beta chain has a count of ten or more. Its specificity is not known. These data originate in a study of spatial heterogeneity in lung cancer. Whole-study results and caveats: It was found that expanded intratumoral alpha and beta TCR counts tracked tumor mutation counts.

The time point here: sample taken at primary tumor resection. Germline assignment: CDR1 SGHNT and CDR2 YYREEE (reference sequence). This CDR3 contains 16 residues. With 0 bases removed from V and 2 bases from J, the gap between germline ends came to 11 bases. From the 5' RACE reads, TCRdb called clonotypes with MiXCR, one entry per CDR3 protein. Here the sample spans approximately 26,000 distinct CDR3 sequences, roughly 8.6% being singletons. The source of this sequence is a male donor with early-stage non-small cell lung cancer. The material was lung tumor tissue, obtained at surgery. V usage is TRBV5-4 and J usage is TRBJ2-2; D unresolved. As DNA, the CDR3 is TGTGCCAGCAGCTTGGCCGGGTCAAGAAACACCGGGGAGCTGTTTTTT. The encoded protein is CASSLAGSRNTGELFF. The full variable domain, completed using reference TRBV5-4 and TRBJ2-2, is ETGVTQSPTHLIKTRGQQVTLRCSSQSGHNTVSWYQQALGQGPQFIFQYYREEENGRGNFPPRFSGLQFPNYSSELNVNALELDDSALYLCASSLAGSRNTGELFFGEGSRLTVL.